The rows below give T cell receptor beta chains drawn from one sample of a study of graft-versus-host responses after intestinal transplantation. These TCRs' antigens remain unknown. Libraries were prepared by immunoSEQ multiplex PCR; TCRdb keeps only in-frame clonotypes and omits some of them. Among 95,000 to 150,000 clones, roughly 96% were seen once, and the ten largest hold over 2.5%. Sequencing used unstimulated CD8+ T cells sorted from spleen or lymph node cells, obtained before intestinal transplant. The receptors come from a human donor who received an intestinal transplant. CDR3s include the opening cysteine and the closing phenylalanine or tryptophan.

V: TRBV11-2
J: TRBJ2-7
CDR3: CASRQGGEQYF

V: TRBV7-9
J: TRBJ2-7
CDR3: CASSPVLSYEQYF

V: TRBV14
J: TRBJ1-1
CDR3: CASSPQGVTGNTEAFF

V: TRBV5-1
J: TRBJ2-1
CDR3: CASSLDRVGNEQFF

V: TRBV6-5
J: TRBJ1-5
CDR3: CANTATTGRQPQHF

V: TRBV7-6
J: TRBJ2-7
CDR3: CASSLVGTSGGWREQYF

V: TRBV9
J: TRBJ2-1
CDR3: CASSVGTGLSVNEQFF

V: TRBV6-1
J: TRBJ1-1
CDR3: CASSVDDTEAFF

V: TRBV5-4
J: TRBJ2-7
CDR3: CASSLDSSTYEQYF

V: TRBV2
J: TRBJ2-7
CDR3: CASSEVSYEQYF

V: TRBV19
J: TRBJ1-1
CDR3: CASSSFGLDTEAFF

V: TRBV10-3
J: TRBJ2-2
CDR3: CAITGGGGASGELFF

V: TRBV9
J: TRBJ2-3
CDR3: CASSVAASQFFTDTQYF

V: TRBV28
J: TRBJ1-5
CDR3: CASSLPGNQPQHF

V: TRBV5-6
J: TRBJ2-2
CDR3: CASSLEGATGELFF

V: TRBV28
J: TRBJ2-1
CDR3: CASSLRDSSYNEQFF

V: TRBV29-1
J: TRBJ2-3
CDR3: CSVDRGRSTDTQYF

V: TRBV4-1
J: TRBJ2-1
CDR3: CASSHGLPVNEQFF

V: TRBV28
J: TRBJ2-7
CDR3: CASSPATVYEQYF

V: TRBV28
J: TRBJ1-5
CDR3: CASSFWGFVGPQHF

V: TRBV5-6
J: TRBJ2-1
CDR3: CASSSLLVRSEQFF

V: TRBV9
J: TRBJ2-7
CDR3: CASSLGGSNYEQYF

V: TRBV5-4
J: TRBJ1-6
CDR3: CASSFGQGSSYNSPLHF

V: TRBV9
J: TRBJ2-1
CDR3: CASSVGSSGVYNEQFF

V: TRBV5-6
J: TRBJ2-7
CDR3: CASSRGTFPYEQYF

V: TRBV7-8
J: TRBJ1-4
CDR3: CASSSHPWIFNEKLFF

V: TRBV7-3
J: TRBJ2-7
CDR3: CASSLAGKDEQYF

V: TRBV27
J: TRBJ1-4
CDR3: CASSLSVSQNEKLFF

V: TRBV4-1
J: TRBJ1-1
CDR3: CASSQGGNTEAFF

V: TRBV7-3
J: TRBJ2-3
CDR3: CASSLTTTRQGAGTDTQYF

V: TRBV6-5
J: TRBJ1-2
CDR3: CASSYNPRGYTF

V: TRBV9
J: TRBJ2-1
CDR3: CASSAADDRFYNEQFF

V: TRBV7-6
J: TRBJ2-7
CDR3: CASATLAGGIYEQYF

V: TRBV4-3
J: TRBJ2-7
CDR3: CASSQGRFSYEQYF

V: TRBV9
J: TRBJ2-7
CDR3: CASSARDNFDEQYF

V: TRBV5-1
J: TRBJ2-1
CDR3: CASSSPGAAYNEQFF

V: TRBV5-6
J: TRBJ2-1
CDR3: CASSLDGGEQFF

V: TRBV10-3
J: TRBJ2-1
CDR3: CAISEAPSLFNEQFF

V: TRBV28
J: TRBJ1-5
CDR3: CASSLTSDSNQPQHF

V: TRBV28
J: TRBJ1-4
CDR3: CASSRGALNEKLFF

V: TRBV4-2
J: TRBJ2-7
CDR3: CASTNAGTSIYEQYF

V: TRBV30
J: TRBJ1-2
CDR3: CAWSGVGLIYGYTF

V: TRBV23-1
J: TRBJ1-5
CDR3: CASSQSDSGTQSNQPQHF

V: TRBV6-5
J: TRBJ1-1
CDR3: CASSFQTGGNTEAFF

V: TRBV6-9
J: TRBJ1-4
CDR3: CASSYSGQGAYEKLFF

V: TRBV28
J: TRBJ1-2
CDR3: CASSLSWGRGYTF

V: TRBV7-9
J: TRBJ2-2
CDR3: CASSQTGSTGELFF

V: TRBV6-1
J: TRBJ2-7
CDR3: CASSFGDEQYF

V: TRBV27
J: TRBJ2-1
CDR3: CASSLVPINEQFF

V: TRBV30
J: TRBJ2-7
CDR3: CAFFGGYEQYF

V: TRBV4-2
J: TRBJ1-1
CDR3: CASSQDEGVNTEAFF

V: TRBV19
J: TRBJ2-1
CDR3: CASSMSGGHNEQFF

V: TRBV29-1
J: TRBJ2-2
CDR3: CSVEAGGRDTGELFF